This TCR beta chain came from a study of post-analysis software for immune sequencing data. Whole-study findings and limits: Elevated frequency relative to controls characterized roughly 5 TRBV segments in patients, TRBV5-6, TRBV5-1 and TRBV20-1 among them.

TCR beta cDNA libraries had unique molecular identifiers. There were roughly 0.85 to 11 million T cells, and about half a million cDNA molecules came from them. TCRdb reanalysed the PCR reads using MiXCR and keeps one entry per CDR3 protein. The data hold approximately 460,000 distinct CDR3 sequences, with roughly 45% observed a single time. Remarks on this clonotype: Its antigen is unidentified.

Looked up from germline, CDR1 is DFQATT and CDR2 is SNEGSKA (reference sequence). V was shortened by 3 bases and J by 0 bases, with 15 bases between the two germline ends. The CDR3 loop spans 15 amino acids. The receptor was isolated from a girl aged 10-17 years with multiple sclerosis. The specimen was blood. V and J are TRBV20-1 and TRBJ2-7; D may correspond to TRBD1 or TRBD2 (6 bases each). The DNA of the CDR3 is TGCAGTGCTAGGGGGGCTAGCGCCAACTCCTACGAGCAGTACTTC. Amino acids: CSARGASANSYEQYF.